This is a list of T cell receptor beta chains from one sample in a study of radiotherapy plus CTLA-4 blockade in lung cancer. Profiling relied on immunoSEQ multiplex PCR, and the TCRdb table lists in-frame clones only, not all of them. In the table there are around 37,000 clones, roughly four fifths of which are singletons. Specimen: peripheral blood, collected from a patient treated with radiotherapy plus ipilimumab. The source is a human donor with non-small cell lung cancer that progressed on radiotherapy plus ipilimumab. The CDR3 runs from the conserved cysteine through the conserved F or W. Each record gives: V gene, J gene, clone size, D gene, CDR3 protein, CDR3 DNA. The D gene is left open where the match is weak. Only some rows state a clone size, as once, few, many or a class for expanded clones.

v_call: TRBV2
j_call: TRBJ2-4
clone_size: -
d_call: TRBD2
cdr3_aa: CASSDGGLAGDIQYF
cdr3_nt: TGTGCCAGCAGCGATGGGGGGTTAGCGGGAGACATTCAGTACTTC

v_call: TRBV23-1
j_call: TRBJ2-7
clone_size: -
d_call: TRBD1
cdr3_aa: CASSPAVGQVSAYEQYF
cdr3_nt: TGCGCCAGCAGTCCTGCCGTTGGACAGGTGAGCGCCTACGAGCAGTACTTC

v_call: TRBV28
j_call: TRBJ2-3
clone_size: once
d_call: -
cdr3_aa: CASSLTGFSTDTQYF
cdr3_nt: TGTGCCAGCAGTTTAACCGGGTTTAGCACAGATACGCAGTATTTT

v_call: TRBV14
j_call: TRBJ1-1
clone_size: -
d_call: -
cdr3_aa: CASSPRALLLNTEAFF
cdr3_nt: TGTGCCAGCAGCCCTCGGGCCCTCCTATTGAACACTGAAGCTTTCTTT

v_call: TRBV4-1
j_call: TRBJ2-7
clone_size: -
d_call: -
cdr3_aa: CASSQGLPYEQYF
cdr3_nt: TGCGCCAGCAGCCAGGGACTTCCCTACGAGCAGTACTTC

v_call: TRBV5-1
j_call: TRBJ1-1
clone_size: -
d_call: -
cdr3_aa: CASSLDAQLANTEAFF
cdr3_nt: TGCGCCAGCAGCTTGGATGCCCAACTGGCGAACACTGAAGCTTTCTTT

v_call: TRBV7-9
j_call: TRBJ1-1
clone_size: large
d_call: TRBD1
cdr3_aa: CASSFQGDTEAFF
cdr3_nt: TGTGCCAGCAGCTTTCAGGGGGATACTGAAGCTTTCTTT

v_call: TRBV7-9
j_call: TRBJ2-7
clone_size: few
d_call: -
cdr3_aa: CASSLGGVWEQYF
cdr3_nt: TGTGCCAGCAGCCTCGGGGGTGTTTGGGAGCAGTACTTC

v_call: TRBV7-2
j_call: TRBJ1-1
clone_size: -
d_call: TRBD1
cdr3_aa: CASSRYRGDTEAFF
cdr3_nt: TGTGCCAGCAGTCGCTACAGGGGAGACACTGAAGCTTTCTTT

v_call: TRBV29-1
j_call: TRBJ2-3
clone_size: -
d_call: TRBD1
cdr3_aa: CSSGTGLTDTQYF
cdr3_nt: TGCAGCTCTGGGACAGGCCTCACAGATACGCAGTATTTT

v_call: TRBV5-1
j_call: TRBJ2-3
clone_size: -
d_call: TRBD2
cdr3_aa: CASSLGSGRVGDTQYF
cdr3_nt: TGCGCCAGCAGCTTGGGCAGCGGGAGAGTTGGAGATACGCAGTATTTT

v_call: TRBV6-5
j_call: TRBJ1-4
clone_size: -
d_call: TRBD1
cdr3_aa: CASTLMTGSAEKLFF
cdr3_nt: TGTGCCAGCACCTTGATGACAGGGTCGGCTGAAAAACTGTTTTTT

v_call: TRBV20-1
j_call: TRBJ2-7
clone_size: -
d_call: -
cdr3_aa: CSAGDSHEQYF
cdr3_nt: TGCAGTGCGGGGGACTCACACGAGCAGTACTTC

v_call: TRBV7-9
j_call: TRBJ2-1
clone_size: -
d_call: -
cdr3_aa: CASSLKVDEQFF
cdr3_nt: TGTGCCAGCAGCTTAAAGGTCGATGAGCAGTTCTTC